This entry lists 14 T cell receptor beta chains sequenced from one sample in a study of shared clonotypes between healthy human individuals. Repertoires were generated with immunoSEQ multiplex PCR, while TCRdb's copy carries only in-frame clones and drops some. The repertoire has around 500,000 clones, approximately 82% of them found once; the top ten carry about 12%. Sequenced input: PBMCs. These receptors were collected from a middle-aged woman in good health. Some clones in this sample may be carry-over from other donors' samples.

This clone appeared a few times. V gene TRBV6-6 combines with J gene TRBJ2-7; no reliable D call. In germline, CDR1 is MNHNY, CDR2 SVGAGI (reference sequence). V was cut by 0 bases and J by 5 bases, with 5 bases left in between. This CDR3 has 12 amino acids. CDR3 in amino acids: CASSYSFNEQYF. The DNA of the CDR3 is TGTGCCAGCAGTTACTCGTTTAACGAGCAGTACTTC.

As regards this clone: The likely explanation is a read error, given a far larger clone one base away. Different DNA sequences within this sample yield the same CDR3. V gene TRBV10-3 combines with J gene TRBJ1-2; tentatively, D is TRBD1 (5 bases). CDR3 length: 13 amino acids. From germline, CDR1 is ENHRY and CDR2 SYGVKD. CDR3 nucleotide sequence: TGCGCCATCAGTGAGCAGGGCGACTATGGCTACACCTTC. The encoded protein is CAISEQGDYGYTF.

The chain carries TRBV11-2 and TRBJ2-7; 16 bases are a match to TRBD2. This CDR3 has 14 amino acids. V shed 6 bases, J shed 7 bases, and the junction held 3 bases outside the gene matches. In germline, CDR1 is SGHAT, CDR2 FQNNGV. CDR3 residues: CASSPGLAGGEQYF. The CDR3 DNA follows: TGTGCCAGCAGTCCGGGACTAGCGGGAGGGGAGCAGTACTTC.

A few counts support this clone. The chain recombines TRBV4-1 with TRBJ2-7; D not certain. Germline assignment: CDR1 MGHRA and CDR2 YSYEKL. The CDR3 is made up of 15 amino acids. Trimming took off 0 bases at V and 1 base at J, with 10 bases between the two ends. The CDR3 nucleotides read TGCGCCAGCAGCCAAGATTGGGCCCGATCCTACGAGCAGTACTTC. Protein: CASSQDWARSYEQYF.

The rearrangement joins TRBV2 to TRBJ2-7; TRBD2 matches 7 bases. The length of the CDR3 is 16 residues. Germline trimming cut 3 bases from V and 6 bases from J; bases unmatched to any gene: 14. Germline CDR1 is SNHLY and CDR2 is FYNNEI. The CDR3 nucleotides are TGTGCCAGCAGTGAGACCACTAGCGCGGTTCGAGGCGAGCAGTACTTC. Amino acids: CASSETTSAVRGEQYF. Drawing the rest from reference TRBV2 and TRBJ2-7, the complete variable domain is EPEVTQTPSHQVTQMGQEVILRCVPISNHLYFYWYRQILGQKVEFLVSFYNNEISEKSEIFDDQFSVERPDGSNFTLKIRSTKLEDSAMYFCASSETTSAVRGEQYFGPGTRLTVT.

Here the CDR3 reads CASRGSGTNYGYTF. CDR3 nucleotides: TGTGCCAGTAGGGGATCCGGGACCAACTATGGCTACACCTTC. The V call is TRBV19, the J call TRBJ1-2; D may be TRBD1 (5 bases). This CDR3 has 14 amino acids. V was clipped by 6 bases and J by 2 bases, with 13 bases between them. The germline V gene encodes CDR1 LNHDA and CDR2 SQIVND (reference sequence).

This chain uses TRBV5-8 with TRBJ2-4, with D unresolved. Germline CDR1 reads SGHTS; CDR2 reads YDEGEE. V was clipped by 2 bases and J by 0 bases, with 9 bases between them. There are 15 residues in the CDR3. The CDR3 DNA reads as TGTGCCAGCAGCTTCCGGGTCCTAGCCAAAAACATTCAGTACTTC. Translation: CASSFRVLAKNIQYF.

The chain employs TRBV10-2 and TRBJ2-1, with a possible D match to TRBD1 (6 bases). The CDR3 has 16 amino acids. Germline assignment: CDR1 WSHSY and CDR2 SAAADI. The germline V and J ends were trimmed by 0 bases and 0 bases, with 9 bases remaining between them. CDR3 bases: TGCGCCAGCAGTGAGTCAGACAGGAGCTCCTACAATGAGCAGTTCTTC. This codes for CASSESDRSSYNEQFF.

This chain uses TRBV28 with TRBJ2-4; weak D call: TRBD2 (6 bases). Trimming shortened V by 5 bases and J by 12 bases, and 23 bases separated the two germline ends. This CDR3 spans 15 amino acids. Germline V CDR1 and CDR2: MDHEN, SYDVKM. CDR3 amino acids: CASSPKRGLPSSQYF. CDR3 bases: TGTGCCAGCAGTCCTAAAAGGGGACTTCCATCTAGTCAGTACTTC.

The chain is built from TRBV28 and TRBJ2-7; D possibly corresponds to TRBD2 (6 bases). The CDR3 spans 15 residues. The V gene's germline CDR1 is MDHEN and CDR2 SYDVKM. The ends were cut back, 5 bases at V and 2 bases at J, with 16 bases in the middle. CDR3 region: CASSPVGGGTYEQYF. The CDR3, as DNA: TGTGCCAGCAGTCCCGTAGGAGGCGGGACCTACGAGCAGTACTTC.

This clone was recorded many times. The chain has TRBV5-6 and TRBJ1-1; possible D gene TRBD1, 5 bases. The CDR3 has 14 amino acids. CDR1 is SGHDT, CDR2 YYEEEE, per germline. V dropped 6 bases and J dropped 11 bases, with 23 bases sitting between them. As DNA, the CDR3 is TGTGCCAGCACGAGGCGGACGCCCACAGGAGCGGCTTTCTTT. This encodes CASTRRTPTGAAFF.

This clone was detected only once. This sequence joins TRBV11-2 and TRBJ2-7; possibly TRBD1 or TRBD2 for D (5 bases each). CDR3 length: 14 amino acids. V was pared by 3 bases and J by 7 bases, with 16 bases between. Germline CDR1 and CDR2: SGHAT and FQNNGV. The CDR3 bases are TGTGCCAGCAGCTTGGCCAGGGAGACGGGGGAGCAGTACTTC. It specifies CASSLARETGEQYF.

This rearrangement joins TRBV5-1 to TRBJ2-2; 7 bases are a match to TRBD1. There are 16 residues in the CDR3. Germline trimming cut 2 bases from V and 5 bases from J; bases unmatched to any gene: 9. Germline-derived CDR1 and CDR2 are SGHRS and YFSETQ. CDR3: CASSFLTGSGTGELFF. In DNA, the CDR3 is TGCGCCAGCAGCTTCTTGACAGGGTCGGGGACCGGGGAGCTGTTTTTT. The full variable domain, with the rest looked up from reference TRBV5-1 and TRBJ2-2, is KAGVTQTPRYLIKTRGQQVTLSCSPISGHRSVSWYQQTPGQGLQFLFEYFSETQRNKGNFPGRFSGRQFSNSRSEMNVSTLELGDSALYLCASSFLTGSGTGELFFGEGSRLTVL.

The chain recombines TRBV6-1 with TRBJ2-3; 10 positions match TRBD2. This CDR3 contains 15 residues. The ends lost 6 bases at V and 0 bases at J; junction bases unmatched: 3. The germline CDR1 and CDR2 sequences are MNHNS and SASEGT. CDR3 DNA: TGTGCCAGCAGGGCTAGCGGGAGTAGCACAGATACGCAGTATTTT. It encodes CASRASGSSTDTQYF.